The 4 T cell receptor beta chains listed next were all sequenced from one sample in a study of long-term antiretroviral therapy in people with HIV. Sequencing relied on immunoSEQ assay v3.0, run at survey level. The protocol was immunoSEQ multiplex PCR, while the TCRdb copy is restricted to in-frame clones and leaves out a portion. Here the sample spans 15,000 to 20,000 clones, around nine tenths being singletons. The sample consisted of unsorted PBMCs, taken 0.3 years after starting antiretroviral therapy. These receptors were obtained from a man in his sixties with HIV.

This chain uses TRBV5-1 with TRBJ2-1; D could derive from TRBD1 or TRBD2 (5 bases each). This CDR3 has 14 residues. The V gene lost 4 bases and the J gene lost 8 bases, with 16 bases spanning the gap. Germline V CDR1 and CDR2: SGHRS, YFSETQ. CDR3 nucleotide sequence: TGCGCCAGCAGCCCAGTGGGGGTGTCGGATGAGCAGTTCTTC. It yields the protein CASSPVGVSDEQFF.

This sequence joins TRBV11-2 and TRBJ2-7; no clear D. Germline V gene data show CDR1 as SGHAT and CDR2 as FQNNGV. CDR3 length: 14 residues. Trimming cost V 5 bases and J 2 bases, with 13 bases left between them. DNA of the CDR3: TGTGCCAGCAGCGCATTGGGTCCCCCCTACGAGCAGTACTTC. Its protein product is CASSALGPPYEQYF.

The chain combines TRBV4-3 with TRBJ1-2, with no clear D. The CDR3 contains 14 residues. The ends were cut back, 1 base at V and 3 bases at J, with 9 bases in the middle. Germline V gene sequence: CDR1 LGHNA, CDR2 YSLEER. The CDR3 reads CASSQATRYYGYTF. CDR3 in DNA: TGCGCCAGCAGCCAAGCTACCAGGTACTATGGCTACACCTTC.

The chain has TRBV9 and TRBJ1-1, with 8 positions matching TRBD1. After removal of 4 bases from V and 0 bases from J, the junction contained 5 bases not matched to a gene. This CDR3 spans 15 amino acids. CDR1 SGDLS and CDR2 YYNGEE come from the germline V gene. This CDR3 reads CASSLGTGMNTEAFF. Written as DNA, the CDR3 is TGTGCCAGCAGCCTGGGGACAGGCATGAACACTGAAGCTTTCTTT.